Below, 2 T cell receptor beta chains from the same sample are listed, as sequenced in a study of OX40 agonist ivuxolimab in advanced cancers. The protocol was immunoSEQ multiplex PCR, while the TCRdb copy is restricted to in-frame clones and leaves out a portion. The profile covers about 77,000 clones, with around nine tenths appearing a single time and more than 2.5% taken by the ten largest. Sequencing used CD4+ or CD8+ T cells sorted from blood, obtained in a trial of the OX40 agonist ivuxolimab. These TCRs come from an adult with an advanced solid tumor such as melanoma, head and neck, liver or kidney cancer.

The chain employs TRBV2 and TRBJ1-5; D not resolved. CDR1 SNHLY and CDR2 FYNNEI come from the germline V gene. The CDR3 sequence is 15 residues long. Trimming shortened V by 1 base and J by 6 bases, and 13 bases separated the two germline ends. The CDR3 sequence: CASSEEKSPFQPQHF. In DNA form, the CDR3 reads TGTGCCAGCAGTGAAGAAAAGTCCCCCTTTCAGCCCCAGCATTTT.

This chain uses TRBV5-6 with TRBJ2-3; D might be TRBD1 or TRBD2, each matching 6 bases. Germline V gene lookup returns CDR1 SGHDT and CDR2 YYEEEE. V was clipped by 1 base and J by 0 bases, with 15 bases between them. The CDR3 is 17 amino acids. The CDR3 sequence: CASSLIRRGPSTDTQYF. Written as DNA, the CDR3 is TGTGCCAGCAGCTTGATCCGACGGGGGCCTAGCACAGATACGCAGTATTTT.